The source of this TCR beta chain is a study of OX40 agonist ivuxolimab in advanced cancers. About the research overall: Each patient was given ivuxolimab into a vein every 2 weeks, at 0.01 to 10 mg/kg.

Losses at the gene ends were 4 bases for V and 7 bases for J; bases not matched to a gene: 5. CDR1 is SGHNT and CDR2 is YENEEA in the germline V gene. CDR3 length: 14 amino acids. Concerning this clone: What it binds is not known.

General study results and limits: Certain nonresponding patients likewise had low normalized T-cell clonal expansion. Clonal expansion was among the lowest in partial responders at 0.1-3.0 mg/kg, especially CD8+.

Clones were sequenced by immunoSEQ multiplex PCR, and TCRdb holds only the in-frame ones, with some missing. The sample has more than 50,000 clones, 80% seen once; the top ten hold 3.5% to 5.5%. This receptor was identified in an adult with an advanced solid tumor such as melanoma, head and neck, liver or kidney cancer. The chain links TRBV11-3 to TRBJ2-2; 8 nucleotides line up with TRBD2. Sequenced here: CD4+ or CD8+ T cells sorted from blood, sampled in a trial of the OX40 agonist ivuxolimab. The CDR3 sequence: CASSSSRGGGELFF. The CDR3 DNA reads as TGTGCCAGCAGCTCCAGTCGGGGGGGCGGGGAGCTGTTTTTT.